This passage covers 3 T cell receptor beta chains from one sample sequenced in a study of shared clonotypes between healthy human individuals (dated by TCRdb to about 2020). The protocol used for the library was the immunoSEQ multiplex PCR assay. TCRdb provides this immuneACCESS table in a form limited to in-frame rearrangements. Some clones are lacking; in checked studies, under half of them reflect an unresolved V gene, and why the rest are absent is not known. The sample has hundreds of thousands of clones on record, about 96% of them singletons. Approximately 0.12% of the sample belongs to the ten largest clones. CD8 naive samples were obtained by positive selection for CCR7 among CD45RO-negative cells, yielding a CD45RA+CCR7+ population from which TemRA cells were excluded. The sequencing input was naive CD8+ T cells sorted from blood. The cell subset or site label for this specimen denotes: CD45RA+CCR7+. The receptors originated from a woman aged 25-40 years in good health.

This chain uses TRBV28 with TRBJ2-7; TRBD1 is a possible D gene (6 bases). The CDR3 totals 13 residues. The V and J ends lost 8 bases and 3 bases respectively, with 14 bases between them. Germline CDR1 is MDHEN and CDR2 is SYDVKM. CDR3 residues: CASLGGNGYEQYF. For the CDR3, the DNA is TGTGCCAGCTTAGGGGGAAATGGCTACGAGCAGTACTTC.

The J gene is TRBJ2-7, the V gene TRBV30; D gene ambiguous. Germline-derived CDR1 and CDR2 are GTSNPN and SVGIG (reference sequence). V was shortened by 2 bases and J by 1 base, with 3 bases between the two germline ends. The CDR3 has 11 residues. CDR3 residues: CAWSLSYEQYF. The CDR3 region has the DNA TGTGCCTGGAGTTTATCCTACGAGCAGTACTTC.

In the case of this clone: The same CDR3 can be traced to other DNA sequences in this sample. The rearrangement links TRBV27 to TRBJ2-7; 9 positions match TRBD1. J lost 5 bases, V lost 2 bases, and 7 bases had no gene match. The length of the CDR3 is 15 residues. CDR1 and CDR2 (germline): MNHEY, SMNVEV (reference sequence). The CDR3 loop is CASSLLGTGIDEQYF. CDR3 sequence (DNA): TGTGCCAGCAGTTTACTAGGGACAGGGATAGACGAGCAGTACTTC.